This TCR beta chain was recorded in a study of shared clonotypes between healthy human individuals (dated by TCRdb to 2018 to 2020). A note on the overall study: A couple of women and a few men aged 18 to 49 years were included in the cohort. For each donor, three plates each were used for CD4 naive and CD4 memory, two plates were used for CD8 naive, and one plate was used for CD8 memory. To estimate repertoire size and how much clonotype sharing occurs between individuals, the study deeply sequenced the blood TCR repertoires of five healthy adults. To increase sequencing depth and limit assay-specific biases, TCR repertoire library preparation and sequencing were carried out by different laboratories using diverse techniques. Between about 0.94 and 10 billion PBMCs per donor were obtained by leukapheresis. Results the study describes overall, beyond this receptor: About 5% of naive CD4, 3% to 4% of naive CD8, approximately 2% of memory CD4, and approximately 0.39% of memory CD8 clonotypes were shared across four donors. Sampling was restricted to blood, and TCR repertoires in tissue are likely to differ from TCR repertoires in blood. Pairwise subsampling led to the expectation that sequencing depth would affect the degree of clonotype sharing among donors. Rarefaction of sorted-subset datasets indicated incomplete sequencing despite the large sequencing depth. The genetic and exposure-history diversity represented was limited by the small number of donors. Compared with non-shared clonotypes, clonotypes shared by all four sorted-subset donors had higher generation probabilities. Estimated clonotype richness was generally larger for naive than for memory subsets.

From its cysteine to its phenylalanine, the CDR3 spans 14 amino acids. The CDR3 DNA has 42 bases and is translated from base 1. From the germline V gene, CDR1 is SNHLY and CDR2 is FYNNEI. The germline V end is reduced by 7 bases and the J end by 6 bases; junction bases left unmatched: 6. The donors were healthy, HIV-negative adults with no recently reported acute infections or vaccinations. All donors were Caucasian adults living in Nashville, Tennessee, USA. CD4+ T cells were enriched by magnetic negative selection; naive cells were then positively selected on CD45RA, and the negative fraction formed the memory subset. Blood was obtained by leukapheresis, after which PBMCs were separated by Ficoll-Histopaque density gradient centrifugation and cryopreserved in liquid nitrogen vapor phase. Analytical flow cytometry was used to check the purity and quantity of every magnetically sorted T cell population. From each sorted fraction, genomic DNA was isolated and quantified by UV absorbance on a Nanodrop 2000c.

TCR CDR3 regions were amplified from genomic DNA by multiplex PCR using the deep immunoSEQ assay. Extracted genomic DNA from each cell subset was distributed evenly across all wells of several immunoSEQ 96-well plates, and each plate was treated as a replicate. For sorted subsets, each replicate PCR was loaded with approximately 200 ng genomic DNA, equivalent to 30,000 or so T cell genomes. The purified libraries were quantified using a Qubit 3.0 fluorometer, sized with a Bioanalyzer 2100, and then quantified again using the KAPA Library Quantification kit. Every immunoSEQ 96-well plate was sequenced on a dedicated single-read 150-cycle Illumina NextSeq 550 flow cell. In the paper's pipeline: Because the immunoSEQ output held only junctional sequences and lacked quality scores, the filtering could not match the filtering applied to full-length reads. Sequences were annotated with PyIR, a Python wrapper for IgBLAST v1.9, using IMGT germline references to assign V/J genes and CDR3. Reads were removed for weak V/J assignments (E-value above 1e-6), missing CDR3, stop codons, out-of-frame junctions, or ambiguous translated residues. V3J clonotypes were defined as sequences sharing an identical inferred V gene, J gene, and CDR3 amino acid sequence. The percentage overlap between two repertoires was calculated by dividing the number of shared unique clonotypes by the size of the smaller repertoire. Three approaches were used to assess repertoire richness: RTK rarefaction, the Chao1 estimator, and Recon v2.1 estimates of unobserved clonotypes. For all TCRbeta clonotypes obtained by the gDNA method from four donors, generation probabilities were computed with OLGA. TCRdb took this table from immuneACCESS and kept in-frame rearrangements with V and J called. Such tables lack part of the clones; where checked against another copy, unresolved V genes explain under half of the gap, and the rest is unexplained. That table gives V, J and clone size, and the DNA gave D and trimming. The sample includes some 2.4 million clones, with approximately 94% observed a single time. The top ten constitute approximately 0.35% of the sample.

On this clone: Its recognized antigen is unknown. Base qualities are not recorded, but no much larger clone differs from it by a single base.

Sequencing was done on a sample of naive CD4+ T cells from PBMCs. The cell subset or site label of this sample denotes: CD45RA+ positively selected. The rearranged chain carries TRBV2 and TRBJ2-5; 12 bases in the middle match TRBD2. This receptor was identified in a man aged 18 to 30 in good health. Some clones in this sample may be carry-over from other donors' samples. The CDR3 protein: CASMLAGGPKTQYF. Read as DNA, the sequence is TGTGCCAGCATGCTAGCGGGAGGGCCCAAGACCCAGTACTTC.